This passage covers 5 T cell receptor beta chains from one sample sequenced in a study of cytomegalovirus exposure and HLA in healthy donors. With 60 Vbeta and 13 Jbeta primers, the PCR was carried out. Data came from immunoSEQ multiplex PCR; TCRdb stores just in-frame clones and leaves some out. The sample yields 55,000 to 65,000 clones, around 85% seen once. What was sequenced was PBMCs. The origin of the receptors is a woman in her thirties in good health and CMV-seronegative.

The sample holds one count of this clone. The V call is TRBV30, the J call TRBJ1-2; D not certain. The CDR3 is 13 amino acids. V dropped 8 bases and J dropped 2 bases, with 15 bases sitting between them. Germline-derived CDR1 and CDR2 are GTSNPN and SVGIG (reference sequence). CDR3 loop: CARQEFTNYGYTF. Here the CDR3 DNA reads TGTGCCCGTCAGGAATTTACGAACTATGGCTACACCTTC.

This sequence joins TRBV18 and TRBJ1-1, with D possibly being TRBD1 (6 bases). CDR1 is KGHSH and CDR2 is LQKENI in the germline V gene. V lost 2 bases and J lost 1, with 8 bases in between. This CDR3 region has 14 residues. The CDR3 protein is CASSPDRSNTEAFF. The CDR3 DNA follows: TGTGCCAGCTCACCAGACAGGTCGAACACTGAAGCTTTCTTT.

In its sample, this clone was seen a few times. One end of the junction does not line up with germline, which may come from a read error. The chain employs TRBV10-3 and TRBJ1-2; 8 bases are shared with TRBD1. The CDR3 consists of 13 residues. Germline V gives CDR1 ENHRY, CDR2 SYGVKD. CDR3 amino acids: CANSQGANYGYTF. The CDR3 nucleotides read TGTGCCAACAGTCAGGGGGCCAACTATGGCTACACCTTC.

The chain recombines TRBV5-1 with TRBJ1-3; D is perhaps TRBD1 (5 bases). The CDR3 runs 17 residues. The germline V and J ends were trimmed by 4 bases and 5 bases, with 22 bases remaining between them. The germline CDR1 and CDR2 sequences are SGHRS and YFSETQ. CDR3 loop: CASSRVGDGGGRNTIYF. CDR3 nucleotide sequence: TGCGCCAGCAGCCGAGTTGGTGACGGGGGTGGTAGAAACACCATATATTTT.

The chain employs TRBV10-3 and TRBJ1-2; 7 bases align to TRBD1. The CDR3 is made up of 14 amino acids. Germline V CDR1 and CDR2: ENHRY, SYGVKD. J gave up 4 bases and V 0 bases, and 2 bases lay outside the gene matches. CDR3 sequence (DNA): TGTGCCATCAGTGAGTCAGGGGACAGCTATGGCTACACCTTC. This encodes CAISESGDSYGYTF.